This is a list of T cell receptor beta chains from one sample in a study of T cell changes during pregnancy in multiple sclerosis. The protocol was immunoSEQ multiplex PCR, while the TCRdb copy is restricted to in-frame clones and leaves out a portion. The sample lists more than 80,000 clones; 90% to 95% were seen once. Sequences were derived from peripheral blood, sampled in the second trimester of pregnancy. The receptor set was obtained from a female donor with multiple sclerosis, enrolled in a pregnancy study. CDR3s include the opening cysteine and the closing phenylalanine or tryptophan. The order of the fields is V gene, D gene, J gene, clone size, CDR3 protein, CDR3 DNA. D genes are given only for firm matches. Rows may omit the clone size; those that give it use once, few, many or a size class.

>TRBV6-1|TRBD1|TRBJ1-1|NA
CASTRTGKNTEAFF
TGTGCCAGCACCCGGACAGGGAAGAACACTGAAGCTTTCTTT
>TRBV7-9|NA|TRBJ1-2|NA
CASSLRGSNYGYTF
TGTGCCAGCAGCTTAAGGGGATCGAACTATGGCTACACCTTC
>TRBV15|NA|TRBJ2-7|NA
CATSREQALNTDYEQYF
TGTGCCACCAGCAGAGAACAGGCCCTTAACACCGACTACGAGCAGTACTTC
>TRBV5-5|TRBD2|TRBJ2-2|NA
CASSLRSGGPAGELFF
TGTGCCAGCAGCTTGCGCTCGGGAGGGCCGGCCGGGGAGCTGTTTTTT
>TRBV30|NA|TRBJ2-7|NA
CAWSVPGRANPYEQYF
TGTGCCTGGAGTGTACCGGGCAGGGCAAACCCCTACGAGCAGTACTTC
>TRBV2|NA|TRBJ2-7|NA
CASSATGTYEQYF
TGTGCCAGCAGTGCGACAGGAACCTACGAGCAGTACTTC
>TRBV7-9|NA|TRBJ1-2|NA
CASSSRGQHPNYGYTF
TGTGCCAGCAGCTCCCGAGGACAGCATCCCAACTATGGCTACACCTTC
>TRBV9|TRBD1|TRBJ1-3|once
CASSVETGGKGYGNTIYF
TGTGCCAGCAGCGTAGAGACAGGGGGTAAGGGGTACGGAAACACCATATATTTT
>TRBV29-1|NA|TRBJ2-2|NA
CSVIDTGELFF
TGCAGCGTCATAGACACCGGGGAGCTGTTTTTT
>TRBV28|NA|TRBJ1-1|NA
CASSLDSKVTEAFF
TGTGCCAGCAGTTTGGACAGTAAAGTCACTGAAGCTTTCTTT
>TRBV9|NA|TRBJ2-3|NA
CASSRDTYTQYF
TGTGCCAGCAGCCGGGACACTTATACGCAGTATTTT
>TRBV2|TRBD2|TRBJ2-1|NA
CASSALSGRASNEQFF
TGTGCCAGCAGTGCTCTTAGCGGGAGGGCCTCCAATGAGCAGTTCTTC
>TRBV9|TRBD1|TRBJ2-1|NA
CASSVVPGGSATYNEQFF
TGTGCCAGCAGCGTCGTACCAGGGGGCTCCGCCACCTACAATGAGCAGTTCTTC
>TRBV11-2|TRBD2|TRBJ2-3|NA
CASSAPAGGPEATQYF
TGTGCCAGCAGCGCGCCAGCGGGAGGGCCGGAGGCTACGCAGTATTTT
>TRBV7-2|TRBD2|TRBJ2-1|NA
CASSPGLAGVHEQFF
TGTGCCAGCAGCCCCGGACTAGCGGGAGTACATGAGCAGTTCTTC
>TRBV18|TRBD1|TRBJ1-1|NA
CASSPPGTVNTEAFF
TGTGCCAGCTCACCACCCGGGACAGTGAACACTGAAGCTTTCTTT
>TRBV10-1|TRBD1|TRBJ1-2|NA
CASNNRGKDYGYTF
TGCGCCAGCAACAACAGGGGGAAGGACTATGGCTACACCTTC
>TRBV27|NA|TRBJ1-1|NA
CASSLSPKTEAFF
TGTGCCAGCAGTCTATCACCTAAGACTGAAGCTTTCTTT
>TRBV2|NA|TRBJ1-4|NA
CASAKPGRWVRTPESEKLFF
TGTGCCAGCGCAAAGCCGGGTCGGTGGGTCCGGACACCGGAGAGTGAAAAACTGTTTTTT
>TRBV27|NA|TRBJ2-1|NA
CASKADYNEQFF
TGTGCCAGCAAGGCGGACTACAATGAGCAGTTCTTC
>TRBV13|NA|TRBJ2-7|NA
CASSSPGITGSHEQYF
TGTGCCAGCAGCTCCCCCGGTATAACAGGGTCACACGAGCAGTACTTC
>TRBV5-6|TRBD2|TRBJ2-7|NA
CASSSGLAGVYEQYF
TGTGCCAGCAGCTCTGGACTAGCGGGAGTATACGAGCAGTACTTC
>TRBV2|TRBD1|TRBJ1-2|NA
CASRQGADGYTF
TGTGCCAGCAGACAGGGGGCAGATGGCTACACCTTC
>TRBV4-1|NA|TRBJ2-7|NA
CASSQNRDTSYEQYF
TGCGCCAGCAGCCAAAACCGGGACACATCCTACGAGCAGTACTTC
>TRBV28|NA|TRBJ1-5|NA
CASSVAGSGNQPQHF
TGTGCCAGCAGTGTCGCGGGGAGCGGCAATCAGCCCCAGCATTTT
>TRBV11-3|NA|TRBJ2-2|NA
CASSSGPRAGDTGELFF
TGTGCCAGCAGCTCGGGACCGCGGGCAGGGGACACCGGGGAGCTGTTTTTT
>TRBV27|NA|TRBJ1-5|NA
CASSSGGPRQPQHF
TGTGCCAGCAGTTCCGGGGGGCCGCGTCAGCCCCAGCATTTT
>TRBV5-1|NA|TRBJ1-4|NA
CASSSGQGPNEKLFF
TGCGCCAGCAGCTCCGGTCAGGGTCCTAATGAAAAACTGTTTTTT
>TRBV7-2|TRBD2|TRBJ2-3|NA
CASSPGLAHRSDTQYF
TGTGCCAGCAGCCCCGGACTAGCGCATAGATCAGATACGCAGTATTTT
>TRBV5-1|NA|TRBJ2-7|many
CASSLSPGGSYEQYF
TGCGCCAGCAGCTTGAGCCCCGGGGGCTCCTACGAGCAGTACTTC
>TRBV14|NA|TRBJ2-3|NA
CASSPVTASRPDTQYF
TGTGCCAGCAGCCCCGTGACAGCCTCGCGCCCAGATACGCAGTATTTT
>TRBV5-1|NA|TRBJ1-3|once
CASSSDWLSGNTIYF
TGCGCCAGCAGCTCCGACTGGCTCTCTGGAAACACCATATATTTT
>TRBV7-8|NA|TRBJ1-5|NA
CASTLGGLGQPQHF
TGTGCCAGCACCCTGGGGGGGCTCGGGCAGCCCCAGCATTTT
>TRBV7-9|TRBD1|TRBJ1-4|NA
CASSLARDRLFNEKLFF
TGTGCCAGCAGCTTAGCCCGGGACAGACTATTCAATGAAAAACTGTTTTTT
>TRBV29-1|TRBD2|TRBJ2-3|once
CSVVRETTDTQYF
TGCAGCGTTGTGCGGGAGACCACAGATACGCAGTATTTT
>TRBV14|TRBD2|TRBJ2-1|NA
CASSQGLAGSYNEQFF
TGTGCCAGCAGCCAGGGACTAGCGGGGTCCTACAATGAGCAGTTCTTC
>TRBV11-2|TRBD1|TRBJ2-6|NA
CASSHDRAGANVLTF
TGTGCCAGCAGCCATGACAGGGCTGGGGCCAACGTCCTGACTTTC
>TRBV27|NA|TRBJ2-7|NA
CASRFGGSYEQYF
TGTGCCAGCAGATTCGGGGGCTCCTACGAGCAGTACTTC
>TRBV6-1|TRBD1|TRBJ2-7|NA
CASATGLYEQYF
TGTGCCAGTGCGACAGGGCTGTACGAGCAGTACTTC
>TRBV6-1|TRBD1|TRBJ2-7|once
CASSTRDRAYEQYF
TGTGCCAGCAGCACCCGGGACAGGGCTTACGAGCAGTACTTC
>TRBV7-6|TRBD2|TRBJ2-1|NA
CASSLRSTSGSDEQFF
TGTGCCAGCAGCTTAAGGTCCACTAGCGGGAGTGATGAGCAGTTCTTC
>TRBV19|NA|TRBJ1-1|NA
CASSLANTEAFF
TGTGCCAGTAGTTTGGCTAACACTGAAGCTTTCTTT